These T cell receptor beta chains were read from a single sample in a study of vaccination effects on CD4 cells after COVID-19. For these TCRs, the target antigens are not known. Generated by immunoSEQ multiplex PCR, the TCRdb table keeps only in-frame clones and is missing some. The sample yields about 24,000 clones, about two thirds seen once. The sample was CD4+ T cells from PBMCs cultured with SARS-CoV-2 spike peptides, taken before COVID-19 vaccination. Every receptor here comes from a human donor who received a COVID-19 vaccine. The CDR3 runs from the conserved cysteine through the conserved F or W. The order of the fields is V gene, J gene, D gene, clone size, CDR3 protein, CDR3 DNA. D genes are given only for firm matches. Only some rows state a clone size, as once, few, many or a class for expanded clones.

>TRBV6-5|TRBJ2-3|TRBD2|NA
CASSSLAGGITDTQYF
TGTGCCAGCAGTTCCTTAGCGGGGGGGATCACAGATACGCAGTATTTT
>TRBV19|TRBJ1-2|NA|few
CASSIERGGYTF
TGTGCCAGTAGTATAGAGCGGGGGGGCTACACCTTC
>TRBV9|TRBJ1-6|NA|NA
CASSVTYTNSPLHF
TGTGCCAGCAGCGTTACTTACACCAATTCACCCCTCCACTTT
>TRBV27|TRBJ1-2|NA|few
CASSLEGDYGYTF
TGTGCCAGCAGTTTAGAAGGAGACTATGGCTACACCTTC
>TRBV27|TRBJ1-6|NA|NA
CASSLDGHYNSPLHF
TGTGCCAGCAGTTTAGACGGTCACTATAATTCACCCCTCCACTTT
>TRBV5-8|TRBJ2-1|NA|once
CASSLGREQFF
TGTGCCAGCAGCTTGGGGCGAGAGCAGTTCTTC
>TRBV27|TRBJ1-1|TRBD1|NA
CASFRGPPEVKAFF
TGTGCCAGCTTCAGGGGGCCCCCAGAAGTAAAAGCTTTCTTT
>TRBV6-5|TRBJ1-1|NA|few
CASRPIQWGTEAFF
TGTGCCAGCAGACCAATTCAATGGGGCACTGAAGCTTTCTTT
>TRBV18|TRBJ1-3|NA|few
CASSPGASGNTIYF
TGTGCCAGCTCACCGGGAGCGTCTGGAAACACCATATATTTT
>TRBV3-1/TRBV3-2|TRBJ1-1|TRBD1|few
CASSQPPRDSSNTEAFF
TGTGCCAGCAGCCAACCGCCCAGGGACAGCTCGAACACTGAAGCTTTCTTT
>TRBV13|TRBJ2-3|NA|NA
CASSQYRGGGPDTQYF
TGTGCCAGCAGCCAATACAGGGGCGGGGGACCAGATACGCAGTATTTT
>TRBV6-4|TRBJ2-2|TRBD1|NA
CASSDSQGDTGELFF
TGTGCCAGCAGTGACTCACAGGGGGACACCGGGGAGCTGTTTTTT
>TRBV11-2|TRBJ2-1|TRBD2|once
CASSLVASGDHNEQFF
TGTGCCAGCAGCTTAGTAGCTAGCGGAGACCACAATGAGCAGTTCTTC
>TRBV6-1|TRBJ1-4|NA|NA
CASSDGRGFTNEKLFF
TGTGCCAGCAGTGATGGGAGGGGCTTCACTAATGAAAAACTGTTTTTT
>TRBV6-2/TRBV6-3|TRBJ2-6|TRBD1|NA
CASSAVGDRGLTGANVLTF
TGTGCCAGCAGCGCTGTAGGGGACAGGGGACTAACTGGGGCCAACGTCCTGACTTTC
>TRBV3-1/TRBV3-2|TRBJ2-1|TRBD2|NA
CASSQGGSGRARNEQFF
TGTGCCAGCAGCCAAGGAGGTAGCGGGAGGGCCCGCAATGAGCAGTTCTTC
>TRBV7-9|TRBJ2-1|NA|NA
CASSLRDGSYNEQFF
TGTGCCAGCAGCCTCCGGGACGGCTCCTACAATGAGCAGTTCTTC
>TRBV4-2|TRBJ2-5|TRBD2|NA
CASSQVVGSGGPEETQYF
TGTGCCAGCAGCCAAGTCGTCGGTAGCGGGGGCCCAGAAGAGACCCAGTACTTC
>TRBV2|TRBJ1-1|NA|NA
CASHEQSLNTEAFF
TGTGCCAGCCACGAGCAGAGCTTGAACACTGAAGCTTTCTTT
>TRBV2|TRBJ2-2|TRBD2|few
CASGTSGVVGGELFF
TGTGCCAGTGGGACTAGCGGGGTCGTCGGCGGGGAGCTGTTTTTT
>TRBV29-1|TRBJ2-5|NA|NA
CSVVMGGLETQYF
TGCAGCGTTGTAATGGGGGGCCTGGAGACCCAGTACTTC
>TRBV19|TRBJ2-1|NA|NA
CASSQRLFNEQFF
TGTGCCAGTAGTCAAAGACTATTTAATGAGCAGTTCTTC
>TRBV5-5|TRBJ2-7|NA|NA
CASSLETDPSREQYF
TGTGCCAGCAGCTTGGAGACAGATCCCTCTCGAGAGCAGTACTTC
>TRBV10-2|TRBJ2-7|NA|NA
CASRQGPVSDEQYF
TGCGCCAGCAGGCAGGGACCCGTGTCCGACGAGCAGTACTTC
>TRBV2|TRBJ2-7|TRBD2|NA
CASSEAGAYSYEQYF
TGTGCCAGCAGTGAGGCGGGAGCGTACTCCTACGAGCAGTACTTC
>TRBV11-3|TRBJ2-3|NA|NA
CASSWGGATDTQYF
TGTGCCAGCAGCTGGGGGGGGGCCACAGATACGCAGTATTTT
>TRBV30|TRBJ2-1|NA|NA
CAWSVLRGPQASNNEQFF
TGTGCCTGGAGTGTACTCCGGGGCCCACAGGCAAGCAACAATGAGCAGTTCTTC
>TRBV27|TRBJ2-1|TRBD2|few
CASRFTSGRTEQFF
TGTGCCAGCAGATTTACTAGCGGGAGGACTGAGCAGTTCTTC
>TRBV7-2|TRBJ2-1|NA|NA
CASSLGAVNEQFF
TGTGCCAGCAGCTTAGGGGCGGTCAATGAGCAGTTCTTC
>TRBV19|TRBJ2-5|TRBD1|NA
CASSPTGKAQYF
TGTGCCAGTAGTCCGACAGGGAAGGCCCAGTACTTC
>TRBV6-5|TRBJ1-6|NA|NA
CASSYSIRPNSPLHF
TGTGCCAGCAGTTACTCGATAAGACCCAATTCACCCCTCCACTTT
>TRBV21-1|TRBJ2-3|NA|few
CASSKGVGTDTQYF
TGTGCCAGCAGCAAAGGGGTCGGCACAGATACGCAGTATTTT
>TRBV27|TRBJ1-2|NA|NA
CASSLRDGGYYGYTF
TGTGCCAGCAGTCTCCGGGACGGGGGGTACTATGGCTACACCTTC
>TRBV24-1|TRBJ2-1|TRBD1|NA
CATSDSGTGQFF
TGTGCCACCAGTGATTCCGGGACAGGGCAGTTCTTC
>TRBV12-5|TRBJ1-1|TRBD1|once
CASGLVTWDRDTEAFF
TGTGCTAGTGGTTTGGTAACCTGGGACAGAGACACTGAAGCTTTCTTT
>TRBV18|TRBJ2-2|TRBD2|NA
CASSPPTGGNTGELFF
TGTGCCAGCTCACCACCGACGGGGGGGAACACCGGGGAGCTGTTTTTT
>TRBV18|TRBJ1-2|NA|few
CASSLREGAFFGYTF
TGTGCCAGCTCACTAAGGGAGGGCGCGTTTTTTGGCTACACCTTC
>TRBV5-1|TRBJ1-1|NA|NA
CASSASKETEAFF
TGCGCCAGCAGCGCTTCAAAAGAAACTGAAGCTTTCTTT
>TRBV6-1|TRBJ1-2|TRBD1|NA
CASSEWDRGNGYTF
TGTGCCAGCAGTGAATGGGACAGGGGGAATGGCTACACCTTC
>TRBV5-6|TRBJ1-5|NA|few
CASSGGGFSNQPQHF
TGTGCCAGCAGCGGGGGAGGGTTTAGCAATCAGCCCCAGCATTTT
>TRBV27|TRBJ2-5|TRBD2|NA
CASSSPISGGLGETQYF
TGTGCCAGCAGTTCCCCAATAAGCGGGGGCCTGGGGGAGACCCAGTACTTC
>TRBV15|TRBJ1-5|NA|NA
CATSRDNQPQHF
TGTGCCACCAGCAGAGATAATCAGCCCCAGCATTTT
>TRBV3-1/TRBV3-2|TRBJ1-5|NA|few
CASSQDSHQPQHF
TGTGCCAGCAGCCAAGATTCCCATCAGCCCCAGCATTTT
>TRBV2|TRBJ1-1|NA|NA
CASSAQANTEAFF
TGTGCCAGCAGCGCTCAGGCGAACACTGAAGCTTTCTTT
>TRBV5-1|TRBJ1-6|NA|few
CASSFTGKDSPLHF
TGCGCCAGCAGCTTTACAGGGAAGGATTCACCCCTCCACTTT
>TRBV4-1|TRBJ1-1|TRBD1|once
CASSKPDRGLTEAFF
TGCGCCAGCAGCAAACCGGACAGGGGGCTCACTGAAGCTTTCTTT
>TRBV6-5|TRBJ1-1|TRBD1|few
CASRTPGGPNTEAFF
TGTGCCAGCAGGACCCCAGGGGGCCCGAACACTGAAGCTTTCTTT
>TRBV6-5|TRBJ1-1|NA|NA
CASSNYAGGGSEAFF
TGTGCCAGCTCGAATTATGCGGGGGGAGGATCTGAAGCTTTCTTT
>TRBV18|TRBJ2-4|NA|NA
CASSPGGLAKNIQYF
TGTGCCAGCTCACCGGGGGGACTAGCCAAAAACATTCAGTACTTC
>TRBV2|TRBJ1-6|NA|NA
CASSESRTDSPLHF
TGTGCCAGCAGTGAAAGTCGGACGGATTCACCCCTCCACTTT
>TRBV6-4|TRBJ1-1|NA|NA
CASSVSVNTEAFF
TGTGCCAGCAGTGTGTCGGTAAACACTGAAGCTTTCTTT
>TRBV6-5|TRBJ1-5|NA|NA
CASSNRENQPQHF
TGTGCCAGCAGTAACAGGGAAAATCAGCCCCAGCATTTT
>TRBV5-4|TRBJ2-6|NA|NA
CASSLDGAAGANVLTF
TGTGCCAGCAGCTTGGACGGGGCGGCGGGGGCCAACGTCCTGACTTTC
>TRBV5-4|TRBJ2-1|TRBD2|NA
CASSPFSGGGNNEQFF
TGTGCCAGCAGCCCCTTCAGCGGGGGGGGAAACAATGAGCAGTTCTTC
>TRBV5-4|TRBJ1-1|NA|large
CASSLRGVEGNTEAFF
TGTGCCAGCAGCTTGAGGGGCGTCGAGGGGAACACTGAAGCTTTCTTT
>TRBV7-8|TRBJ2-7|NA|NA
CASSLRSRTYEQYF
TGTGCCAGCAGCTTGAGGTCTAGAACCTACGAGCAGTACTTC
>TRBV7-8|TRBJ2-1|NA|NA
CASSLVRGGAVFYNEQFF
TGTGCCAGCAGCTTAGTACGAGGGGGGGCTGTTTTCTACAATGAGCAGTTCTTC
>TRBV7-9|TRBJ2-5|NA|NA
CASVISGAYQETQYF
TGTGCCAGCGTCATATCGGGGGCGTACCAAGAGACCCAGTACTTC
>TRBV7-7|TRBJ2-1|TRBD2|few
CASSPVGGTSGTNEQFF
TGTGCCAGCAGCCCCGTGGGGGGGACTAGCGGGACCAATGAGCAGTTCTTC